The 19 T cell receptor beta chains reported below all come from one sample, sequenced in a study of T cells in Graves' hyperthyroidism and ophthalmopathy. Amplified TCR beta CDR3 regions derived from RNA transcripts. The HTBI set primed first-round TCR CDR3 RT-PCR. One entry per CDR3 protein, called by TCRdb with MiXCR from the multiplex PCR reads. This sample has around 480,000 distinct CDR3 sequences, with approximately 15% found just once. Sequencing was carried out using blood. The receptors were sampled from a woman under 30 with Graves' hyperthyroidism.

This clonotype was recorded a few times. CDR3 in DNA: TGTGCCAGCAGTGAAAAAACTAGCCGAACAGATACGCAGTATTTT. It yields the protein CASSEKTSRTDTQYF. The V call is TRBV6-1, the J call TRBJ2-3, with TRBD2 as a possible D gene (6 bases). The germline V gene encodes CDR1 MNHNS and CDR2 SASEGT. V was cut by 2 bases and J by 3 bases, with 12 bases left in between. The CDR3 contains 15 residues.

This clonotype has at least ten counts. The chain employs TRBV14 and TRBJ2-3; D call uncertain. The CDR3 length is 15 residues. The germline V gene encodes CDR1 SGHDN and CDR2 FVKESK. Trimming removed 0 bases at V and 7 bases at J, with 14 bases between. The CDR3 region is CASSQEGGVGYTQYF. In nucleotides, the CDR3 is TGTGCCAGCAGCCAAGAGGGCGGAGTAGGGTATACGCAGTATTTT.

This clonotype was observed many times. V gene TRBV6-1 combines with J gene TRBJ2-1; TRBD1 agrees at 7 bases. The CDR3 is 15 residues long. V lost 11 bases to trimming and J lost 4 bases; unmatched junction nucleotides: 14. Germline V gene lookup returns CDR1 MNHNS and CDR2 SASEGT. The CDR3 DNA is TGTGCCTGCCATCAAGGGACAGCTGCATACAATGAGCAGTTCTTC. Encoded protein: CACHQGTAAYNEQFF.

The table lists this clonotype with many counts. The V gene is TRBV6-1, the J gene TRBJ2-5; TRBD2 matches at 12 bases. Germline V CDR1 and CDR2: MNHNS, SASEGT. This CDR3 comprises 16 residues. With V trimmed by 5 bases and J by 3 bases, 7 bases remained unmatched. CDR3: CASSYLGLAGKETQYF. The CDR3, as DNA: TGTGCCAGCAGTTATCTGGGACTAGCGGGTAAAGAGACCCAGTACTTC.

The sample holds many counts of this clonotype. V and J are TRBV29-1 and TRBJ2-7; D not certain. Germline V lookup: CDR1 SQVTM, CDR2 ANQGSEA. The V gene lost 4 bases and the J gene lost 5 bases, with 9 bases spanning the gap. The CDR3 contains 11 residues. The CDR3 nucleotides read TGCAGCGTTGGCCGTGGGGACGAGCAGTACTTC. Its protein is CSVGRGDEQYF.

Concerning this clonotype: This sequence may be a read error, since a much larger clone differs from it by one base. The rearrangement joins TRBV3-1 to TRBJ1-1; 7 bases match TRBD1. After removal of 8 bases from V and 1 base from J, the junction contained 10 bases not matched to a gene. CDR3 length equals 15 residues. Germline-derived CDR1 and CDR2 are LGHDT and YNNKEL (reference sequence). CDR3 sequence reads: CASCPSTGWNTEAFF. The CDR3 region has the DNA TGTGCCAGCTGCCCGTCGACAGGGTGGAACACTGAAGCTTTCTTT.

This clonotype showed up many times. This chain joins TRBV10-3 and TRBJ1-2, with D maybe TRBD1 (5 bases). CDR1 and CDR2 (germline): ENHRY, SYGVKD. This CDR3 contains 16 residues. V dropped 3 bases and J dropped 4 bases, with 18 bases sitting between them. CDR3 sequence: CAISEPPGQSGYGYTF. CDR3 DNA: TGTGCCATCAGTGAACCCCCAGGGCAATCGGGCTATGGCTACACCTTC.

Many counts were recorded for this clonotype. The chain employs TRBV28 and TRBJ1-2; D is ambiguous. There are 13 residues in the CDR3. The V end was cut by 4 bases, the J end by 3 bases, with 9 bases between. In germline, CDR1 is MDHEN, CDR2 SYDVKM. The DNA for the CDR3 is TGTGCCAGCAGTTCTGTCCGCGACTATGGCTACACCTTC. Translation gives CASSSVRDYGYTF.

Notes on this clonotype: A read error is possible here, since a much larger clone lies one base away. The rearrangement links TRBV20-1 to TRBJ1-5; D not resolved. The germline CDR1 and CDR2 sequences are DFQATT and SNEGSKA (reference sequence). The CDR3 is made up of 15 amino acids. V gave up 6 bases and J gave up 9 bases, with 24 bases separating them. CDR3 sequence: CSAASLDEVGLPQHF. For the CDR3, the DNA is TGCAGTGCCGCTTCTTTGGATGAGGTGGGTCTGCCCCAGCATTTT.

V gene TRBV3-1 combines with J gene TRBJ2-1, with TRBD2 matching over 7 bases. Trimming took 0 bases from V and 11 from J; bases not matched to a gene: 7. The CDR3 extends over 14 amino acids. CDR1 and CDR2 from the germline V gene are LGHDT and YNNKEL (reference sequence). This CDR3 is CASSQEWDGRKQFF. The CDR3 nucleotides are TGTGCCAGCAGCCAAGAATGGGACGGGAGGAAGCAGTTCTTC.

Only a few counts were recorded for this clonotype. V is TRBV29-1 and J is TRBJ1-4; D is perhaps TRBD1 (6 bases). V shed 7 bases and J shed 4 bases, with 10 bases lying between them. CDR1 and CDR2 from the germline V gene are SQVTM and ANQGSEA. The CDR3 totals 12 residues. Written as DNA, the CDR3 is TGCAGCGGATGGACAGATAATGAAAAACTGTTTTTT. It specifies CSGWTDNEKLFF.

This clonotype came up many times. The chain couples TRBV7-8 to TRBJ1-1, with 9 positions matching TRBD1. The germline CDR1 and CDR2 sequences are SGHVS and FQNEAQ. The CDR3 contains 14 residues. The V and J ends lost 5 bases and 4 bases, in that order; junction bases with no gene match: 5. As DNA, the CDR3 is TGTGCCAGCAGCACTTACAGGGGGCTCACTGAAGCTTTCTTT. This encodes CASSTYRGLTEAFF.

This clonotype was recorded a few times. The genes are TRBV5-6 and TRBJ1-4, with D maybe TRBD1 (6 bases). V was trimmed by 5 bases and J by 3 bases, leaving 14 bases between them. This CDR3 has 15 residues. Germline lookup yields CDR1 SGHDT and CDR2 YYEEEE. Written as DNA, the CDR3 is TGTGCCAGCAGTCCAGGGGTTCTAGCTAATGAAAAACTGTTTTTT. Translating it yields CASSPGVLANEKLFF.

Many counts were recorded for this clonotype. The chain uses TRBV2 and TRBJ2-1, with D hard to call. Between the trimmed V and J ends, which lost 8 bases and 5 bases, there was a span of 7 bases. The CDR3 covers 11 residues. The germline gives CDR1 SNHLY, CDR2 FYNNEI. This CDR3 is CASYPDNEQFF. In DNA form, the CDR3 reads TGTGCCAGCTACCCGGACAATGAGCAGTTCTTC.

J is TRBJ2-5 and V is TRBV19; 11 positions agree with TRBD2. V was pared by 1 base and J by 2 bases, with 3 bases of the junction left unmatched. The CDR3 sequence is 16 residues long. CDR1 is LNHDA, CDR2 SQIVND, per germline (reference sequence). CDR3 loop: CASSIVGLAVQETQYF. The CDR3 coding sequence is TGTGCCAGTAGTATAGTGGGACTAGCGGTACAAGAGACCCAGTACTTC.

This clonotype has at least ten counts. The CDR3 bases are TGTGCCAGCAGCCGACGGGACTTTAGCACAGATACGCAGTATTTT. Translating it yields CASSRRDFSTDTQYF. This chain links TRBV12-3 or TRBV12-4 with TRBJ2-3; D perhaps matches TRBD2 (6 bases). The V end lost 6 bases, the J end lost 0 bases, and 13 bases lay between the germline ends. The CDR3 has 15 residues.

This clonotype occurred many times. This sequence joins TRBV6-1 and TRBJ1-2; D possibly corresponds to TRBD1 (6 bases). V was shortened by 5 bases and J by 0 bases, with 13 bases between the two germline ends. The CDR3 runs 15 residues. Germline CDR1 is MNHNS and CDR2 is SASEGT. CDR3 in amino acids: CASSIAGTTNYGYTF. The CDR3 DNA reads TGTGCCAGCAGTATAGCCGGGACAACTAACTATGGCTACACCTTC.

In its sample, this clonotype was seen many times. CDR3 sequence: CSVVEGLEGYTF. In nucleotides, the CDR3 is TGCAGCGTTGTTGAGGGGCTCGAAGGCTACACCTTC. The V call is TRBV29-1, the J call TRBJ1-2; D possibly corresponds to TRBD1 (5 bases). This CDR3 is 12 amino acids long. Trimming shortened V by 4 bases and J by 8 bases, and 14 bases separated the two germline ends. CDR1 is SQVTM, CDR2 ANQGSEA, per germline.

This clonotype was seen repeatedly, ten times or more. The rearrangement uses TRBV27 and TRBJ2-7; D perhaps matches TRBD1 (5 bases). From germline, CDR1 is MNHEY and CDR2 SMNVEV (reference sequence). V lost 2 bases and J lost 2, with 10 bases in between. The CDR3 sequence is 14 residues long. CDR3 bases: TGTGCCAGCAGTTTAGGGGCAGGACCCTACGAGCAGTACGTC. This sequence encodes CASSLGAGPYEQYV.